This T cell receptor beta chain derives from a study of T cell responses to AZD1222 COVID-19 vaccine. Trimming pared 2 bases from V and 5 bases from J, leaving 25 bases between. The CDR3 is 19 amino acids. CDR1 and CDR2 from the germline V gene are MDHEN and SYDVKM. The data were produced by immunoSEQ multiplex PCR, yet TCRdb's version contains in-frame clones alone and is incomplete. This table has some 120,000 clones, over 85% appearing once. This clone showed up just a few times. The antigen is not known. The study's findings and limits: Spike regions recognized by vaccine-associated CD4 TCRs spanned the protein, led by 160-218 and 743-854. Clonal diversity was possibly underestimated; the donors were predominantly white British and more often female. Only five or six individuals given AZD1222 were seropositive at baseline.

The clonotype comes from an adult in good health. The gene calls are TRBV28 and TRBJ1-5, with D perhaps TRBD1 (6 bases). The sequencing used peripheral blood, collected on day 0 of AZD1222 vaccination. CDR3: CASSLPPRGENRNYQPQHF. The CDR3, as DNA: TGTGCCAGCAGTTTACCCCCAAGGGGGGAAAACAGGAATTATCAGCCCCAGCATTTT.